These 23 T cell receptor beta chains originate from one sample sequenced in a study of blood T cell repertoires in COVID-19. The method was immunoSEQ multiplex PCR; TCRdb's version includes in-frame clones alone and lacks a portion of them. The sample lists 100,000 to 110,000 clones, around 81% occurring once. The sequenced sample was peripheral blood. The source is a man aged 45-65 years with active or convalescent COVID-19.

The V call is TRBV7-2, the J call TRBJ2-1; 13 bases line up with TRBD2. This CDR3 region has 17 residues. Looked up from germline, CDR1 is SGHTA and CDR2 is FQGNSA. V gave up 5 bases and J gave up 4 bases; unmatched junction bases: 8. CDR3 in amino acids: CASSPWTSGRAYNEQFF. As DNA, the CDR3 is TGTGCCAGCAGCCCCTGGACTAGCGGGAGAGCGTACAATGAGCAGTTCTTC.

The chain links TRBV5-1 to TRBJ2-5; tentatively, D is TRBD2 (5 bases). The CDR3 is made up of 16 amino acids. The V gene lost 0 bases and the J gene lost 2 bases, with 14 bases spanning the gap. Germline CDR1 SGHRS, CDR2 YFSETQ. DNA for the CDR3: TGCGCCAGCAGCTTGGCCGGAGGCAGCGAACAAGAGACCCAGTACTTC. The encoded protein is CASSLAGGSEQETQYF.

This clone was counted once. DNA of the CDR3: TGTGCCAGCAGGGAACAGGGGTTATCGACTGAAGCTTTCTTT. Translating gives CASREQGLSTEAFF. The V and J genes are TRBV28 and TRBJ1-1; 7 bases are shared with TRBD1. The CDR3 spans 14 residues. Losses at the gene ends were 6 bases for V and 5 bases for J; bases not matched to a gene: 9. The germline V gene encodes CDR1 MDHEN and CDR2 SYDVKM.

CDR3 sequence reads: CASSNQGGDTEAFF. For the CDR3, the DNA is TGTGCCAGCAGTAACCAGGGGGGCGACACTGAAGCTTTCTTT. V usage is TRBV2 and J usage is TRBJ1-1, with 7 bases matching TRBD1. Trimming at V came to 5 bases and at J to 3 bases, leaving 6 bases not matched to a gene. The CDR3 length is 14 residues. Germline-derived CDR1 and CDR2 are SNHLY and FYNNEI.

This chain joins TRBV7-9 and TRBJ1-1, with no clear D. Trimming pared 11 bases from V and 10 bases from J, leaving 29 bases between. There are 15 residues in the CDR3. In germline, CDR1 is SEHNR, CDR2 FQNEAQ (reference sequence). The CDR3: CAVPFGMEGSGLAFF. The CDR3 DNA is TGTGCCGTTCCATTCGGGATGGAGGGCTCGGGGTTAGCTTTCTTT.

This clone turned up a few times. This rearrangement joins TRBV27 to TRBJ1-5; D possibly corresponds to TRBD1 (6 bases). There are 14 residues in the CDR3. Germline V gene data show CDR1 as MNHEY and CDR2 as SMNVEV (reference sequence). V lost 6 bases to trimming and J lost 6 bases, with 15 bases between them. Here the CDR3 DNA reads TGTGCCAGCAGAGGAACCACAGGGAGTCAGCCCCAGCATTTT. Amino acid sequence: CASRGTTGSQPQHF.

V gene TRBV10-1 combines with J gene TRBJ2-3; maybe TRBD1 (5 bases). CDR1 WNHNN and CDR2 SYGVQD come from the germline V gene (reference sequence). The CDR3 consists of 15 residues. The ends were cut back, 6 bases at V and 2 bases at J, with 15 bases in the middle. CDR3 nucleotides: TGCGCCAGCAGACGCGGCGACAGACCCACAGATACGCAGTATTTT. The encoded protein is CASRRGDRPTDTQYF.

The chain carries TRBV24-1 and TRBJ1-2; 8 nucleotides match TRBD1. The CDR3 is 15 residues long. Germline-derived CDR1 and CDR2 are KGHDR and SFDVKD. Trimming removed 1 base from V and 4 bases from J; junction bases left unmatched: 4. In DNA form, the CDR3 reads TGTGCCACCAGTGATTTAGGGACAGGATTCTATGGCTACACCTTC. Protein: CATSDLGTGFYGYTF.

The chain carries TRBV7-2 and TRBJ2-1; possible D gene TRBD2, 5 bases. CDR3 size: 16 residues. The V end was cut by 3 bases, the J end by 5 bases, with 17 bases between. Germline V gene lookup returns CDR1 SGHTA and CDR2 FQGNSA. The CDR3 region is CASSFRTPAVDNEQFF. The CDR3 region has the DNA TGTGCCAGCAGCTTCCGGACTCCCGCCGTTGACAATGAGCAGTTCTTC.

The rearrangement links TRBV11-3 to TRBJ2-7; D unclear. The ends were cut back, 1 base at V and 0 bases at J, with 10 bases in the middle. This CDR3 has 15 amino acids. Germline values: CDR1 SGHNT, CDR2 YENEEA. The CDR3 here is CASSLGQMSSYEQYF. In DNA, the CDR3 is TGTGCCAGCAGCTTAGGACAAATGAGCTCCTACGAGCAGTACTTC.

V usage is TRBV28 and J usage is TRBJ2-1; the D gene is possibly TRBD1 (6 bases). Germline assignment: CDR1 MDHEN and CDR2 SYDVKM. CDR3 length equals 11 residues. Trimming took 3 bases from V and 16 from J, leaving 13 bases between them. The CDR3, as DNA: TGTGCCAGCAGTTTCATCGGACAGAATTTCTTC. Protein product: CASSFIGQNFF. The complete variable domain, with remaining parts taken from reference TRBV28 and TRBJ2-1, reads DVKVTQSSRYLVKRTGEKVFLECVQDMDHENMFWYRQDPGLGLRLIYFSYDVKMKEKGDIPEGYSVSREKKERFSLILESASTNQTSMYLCASSFIGQNFFGPGTRLTVL.

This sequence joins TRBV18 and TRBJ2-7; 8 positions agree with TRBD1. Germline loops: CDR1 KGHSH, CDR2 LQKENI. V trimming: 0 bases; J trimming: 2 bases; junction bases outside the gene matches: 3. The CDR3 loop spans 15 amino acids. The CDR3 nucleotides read TGTGCCAGCTCACCACCCGGGACAGGTCCCTACGAGCAGTACTTC. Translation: CASSPPGTGPYEQYF.

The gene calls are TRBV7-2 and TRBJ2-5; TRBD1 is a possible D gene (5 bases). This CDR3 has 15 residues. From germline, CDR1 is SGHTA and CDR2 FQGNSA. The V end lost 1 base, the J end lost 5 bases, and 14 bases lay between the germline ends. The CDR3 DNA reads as TGTGCCAGCAGCTTAGGCCCAGGGAAAGGGGAGACCCAGTACTTC. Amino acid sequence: CASSLGPGKGETQYF.

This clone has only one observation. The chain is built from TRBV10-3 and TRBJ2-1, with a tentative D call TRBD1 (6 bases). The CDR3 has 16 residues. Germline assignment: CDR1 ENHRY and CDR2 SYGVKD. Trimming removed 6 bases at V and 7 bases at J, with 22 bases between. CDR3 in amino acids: CAISKFTGLGQNEQFF. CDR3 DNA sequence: TGTGCCATCAGCAAATTTACAGGGCTGGGTCAGAATGAGCAGTTCTTC.

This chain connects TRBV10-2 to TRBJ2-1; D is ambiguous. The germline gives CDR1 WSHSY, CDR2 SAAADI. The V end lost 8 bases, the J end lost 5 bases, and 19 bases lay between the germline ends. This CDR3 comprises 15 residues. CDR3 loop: CASLFSQSNNNEQFF. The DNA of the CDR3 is TGCGCCAGCCTTTTTAGCCAAAGTAATAACAATGAGCAGTTCTTC.

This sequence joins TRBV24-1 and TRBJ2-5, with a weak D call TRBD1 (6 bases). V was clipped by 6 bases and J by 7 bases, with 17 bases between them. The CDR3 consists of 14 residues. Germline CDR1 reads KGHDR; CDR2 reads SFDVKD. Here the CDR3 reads CATSLGRGGWTQYF. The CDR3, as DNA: TGTGCCACCAGTTTAGGCAGGGGTGGTTGGACCCAGTACTTC.

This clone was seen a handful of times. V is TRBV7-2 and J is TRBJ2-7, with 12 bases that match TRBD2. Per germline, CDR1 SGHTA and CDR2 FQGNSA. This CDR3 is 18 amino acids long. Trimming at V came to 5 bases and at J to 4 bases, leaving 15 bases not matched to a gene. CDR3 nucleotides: TGTGCCAGCAGCCAGGACGGTGGTCTAGCGGGAGGGCCATACGAGCAGTACTTC. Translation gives CASSQDGGLAGGPYEQYF.

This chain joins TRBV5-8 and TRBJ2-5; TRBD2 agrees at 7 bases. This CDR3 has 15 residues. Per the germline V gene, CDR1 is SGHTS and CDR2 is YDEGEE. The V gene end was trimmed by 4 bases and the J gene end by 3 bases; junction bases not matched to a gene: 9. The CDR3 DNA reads TGTGCCAGCAGCCCTGGATCCCGGGAGGAAGAGACCCAGTACTTC. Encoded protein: CASSPGSREEETQYF.

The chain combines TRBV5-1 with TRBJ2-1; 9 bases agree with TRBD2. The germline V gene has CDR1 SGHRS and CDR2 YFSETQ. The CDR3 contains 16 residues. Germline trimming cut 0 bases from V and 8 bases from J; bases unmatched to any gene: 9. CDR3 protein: CASSLEGSGREDEQFF. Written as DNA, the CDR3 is TGCGCCAGCAGCTTGGAGGGTAGCGGGAGAGAAGATGAGCAGTTCTTC.

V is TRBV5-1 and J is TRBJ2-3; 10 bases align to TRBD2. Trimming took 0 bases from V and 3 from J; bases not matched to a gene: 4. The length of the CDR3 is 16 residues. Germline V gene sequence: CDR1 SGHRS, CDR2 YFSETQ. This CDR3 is CASSLGSSGSTDTQYF. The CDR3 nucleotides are TGCGCCAGCAGCTTGGGGTCTAGCGGGAGTACAGATACGCAGTATTTT.

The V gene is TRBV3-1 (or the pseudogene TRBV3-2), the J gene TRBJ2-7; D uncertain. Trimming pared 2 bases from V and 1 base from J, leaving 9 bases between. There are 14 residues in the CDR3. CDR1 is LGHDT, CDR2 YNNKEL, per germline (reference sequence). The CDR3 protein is CASSQNRVSYEQYF. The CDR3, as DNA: TGTGCCAGCAGCCAAAATCGGGTATCCTACGAGCAGTACTTC.

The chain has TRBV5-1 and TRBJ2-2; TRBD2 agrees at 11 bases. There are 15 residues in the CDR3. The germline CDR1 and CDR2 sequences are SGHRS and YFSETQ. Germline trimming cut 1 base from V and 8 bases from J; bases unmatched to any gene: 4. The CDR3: CASSLTSGRPGELFF. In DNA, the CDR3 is TGCGCCAGCAGCTTGACTAGCGGGAGACCTGGGGAGCTGTTTTTT.

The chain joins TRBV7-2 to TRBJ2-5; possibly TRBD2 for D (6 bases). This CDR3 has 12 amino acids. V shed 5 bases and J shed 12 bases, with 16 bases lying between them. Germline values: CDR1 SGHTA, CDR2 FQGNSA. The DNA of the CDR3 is TGTGCCAGCAGCGAAGCCGGGACTTCGGAGTACTTC. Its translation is CASSEAGTSEYF.